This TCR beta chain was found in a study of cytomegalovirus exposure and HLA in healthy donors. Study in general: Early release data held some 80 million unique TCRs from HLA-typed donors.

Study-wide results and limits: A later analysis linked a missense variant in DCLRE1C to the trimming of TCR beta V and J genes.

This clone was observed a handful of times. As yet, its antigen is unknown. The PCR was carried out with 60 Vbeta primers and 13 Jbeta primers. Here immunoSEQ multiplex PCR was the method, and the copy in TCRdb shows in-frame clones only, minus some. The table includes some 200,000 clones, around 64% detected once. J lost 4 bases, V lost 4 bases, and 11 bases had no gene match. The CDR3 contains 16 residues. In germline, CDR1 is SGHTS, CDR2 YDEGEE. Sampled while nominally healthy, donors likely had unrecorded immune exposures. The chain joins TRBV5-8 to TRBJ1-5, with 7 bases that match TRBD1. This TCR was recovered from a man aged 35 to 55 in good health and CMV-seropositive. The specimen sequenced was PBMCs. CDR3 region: CASSGSGTAGNQPQHF. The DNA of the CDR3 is TGTGCCAGCAGCGGATCCGGGACAGCTGGTAATCAGCCCCAGCATTTT.